This is a list of T cell receptor beta chains from one sample in a study of long-term antiretroviral therapy in people with HIV. TCRdb's copy holds only in-frame clones and misses some; the assay was immunoSEQ multiplex PCR. This table holds more than 20,000 clones, around four fifths found once. The sample here was unsorted PBMCs, taken around 4 years after starting antiretroviral therapy. These receptor sequences come from a man between 18 and 29 years old with HIV. CDR3s include the opening cysteine and the closing phenylalanine or tryptophan. The D gene is left open where the match is weak. Rows give clone size only sometimes, using once, few, many, or a class for an expanded clone.

j_call	clone_size	d_call	v_call	cdr3_aa	cdr3_nt
TRBJ1-2	.	.	TRBV9	CASSVGTTVNYGYTF	TGTGCCAGCAGCGTAGGGACGACAGTGAACTATGGCTACACCTTC
TRBJ2-1	.	.	TRBV6-6	CASSQGEQFF	TGTGCCAGCAGTCAGGGAGAGCAGTTCTTC
TRBJ2-5	.	TRBD2	TRBV10-3	CAISETTSGGAPETQYF	TGTGCCATCAGTGAGACCACTAGCGGGGGGGCCCCAGAGACCCAGTACTTC
TRBJ1-4	once	.	TRBV6-1	CASSEFHVATNEKLFF	TGTGCCAGCAGTGAATTCCATGTGGCGACTAATGAAAAACTGTTTTTT
TRBJ1-3	.	.	TRBV6-1	CASRAGTSGNTIYF	TGTGCCAGCAGAGCCGGGACATCTGGAAACACCATATATTTT
TRBJ2-7	once	.	TRBV7-8	CASSFGVTYEQYF	TGTGCCAGCAGCTTTGGGGTTACCTACGAGCAGTACTTC
TRBJ1-1	.	.	TRBV4-1	CASSQWGYTEAFF	TGCGCCAGCAGCCAATGGGGCTACACTGAAGCTTTCTTT
TRBJ1-6	.	TRBD1	TRBV13	CASSSRGTEFNSPLHF	TGTGCCAGCAGCTCGAGAGGGACAGAGTTTAATTCACCCCTCCACTTT
TRBJ2-5	.	TRBD2	TRBV5-6	CASSSTSGGETQYF	TGTGCCAGCAGCTCGACTAGCGGCGGGGAGACCCAGTACTTC
TRBJ1-1	.	.	TRBV7-2	CASSLDGDSTEAFF	TGTGCCAGCAGCTTAGATGGGGATAGCACTGAAGCTTTCTTT
TRBJ2-1	once	TRBD2	TRBV7-8	CASSYSRLAGGPGSYNEQFF	TGTGCCAGCAGCTATTCACGACTAGCGGGGGGGCCGGGATCCTACAATGAGCAGTTCTTC
TRBJ1-1	.	.	TRBV18	CASSPNNLMGGLTEAFF	TGTGCCAGCTCACCAAATAACCTTATGGGGGGTTTAACTGAAGCTTTCTTT
TRBJ2-7	.	TRBD1	TRBV7-9	CASSPQGQGAGEQYF	TGTGCCAGCAGCCCCCAGGGACAGGGGGCAGGTGAGCAGTACTTC
TRBJ2-3	.	TRBD1	TRBV9	CASSARGSGGTDTQYF	TGTGCCAGCAGCGCCAGGGGGAGCGGAGGCACAGATACGCAGTATTTT
TRBJ1-2	.	.	TRBV30	CAWRLDWGGYTF	TGTGCCTGGAGGTTGGACTGGGGGGGCTACACCTTC
TRBJ1-6	.	TRBD1	TRBV5-6	CASSPLSGQVNSPLHF	TGTGCCAGCAGCCCACTCTCGGGACAGGTTAATTCACCCCTCCACTTT
TRBJ1-4	.	.	TRBV5-5	CASSLPGATNEKLFF	TGTGCCAGCAGCTTACCAGGGGCAACTAATGAAAAACTGTTTTTT
TRBJ1-6	.	.	TRBV4-2	CASSQDGGNNSPLHF	TGTGCCAGCAGCCAAGATGGGGGAAATAATTCACCCCTCCACTTT
TRBJ1-5	.	.	TRBV28	CASSPATGRQPQHF	TGTGCCAGCAGCCCCGCGACGGGGCGGCAGCCCCAGCATTTT
TRBJ1-2	.	.	TRBV28	CAKEQKGYYGYTF	TGTGCCAAGGAGCAGAAAGGGTACTATGGCTACACCTTC
TRBJ2-7	.	.	TRBV9	CASSVGGRYEQYF	TGTGCCAGCAGCGTAGGCGGGCGCTACGAGCAGTACTTC
TRBJ1-2	.	TRBD1	TRBV19	CASSITGTGNYGYTF	TGTGCCAGTAGTATCACCGGGACAGGGAACTATGGCTACACCTTC
TRBJ1-2	.	.	TRBV5-6	CASSGADYGYTF	TGTGCCAGCAGTGGCGCAGACTATGGCTACACCTTC
TRBJ2-5	.	TRBD1	TRBV5-1	CASSLALTGTGEETQYF	TGCGCCAGCAGCTTGGCCCTCACCGGGACAGGGGAAGAGACCCAGTACTTC
TRBJ1-2	.	.	TRBV28	CASSTYSVRTASYGYTF	TGTGCCAGCAGTACCTATTCCGTTAGGACAGCAAGTTATGGCTACACCTTC
TRBJ1-2	.	TRBD1	TRBV27	CASNHRSSRGRRYGYTF	TGTGCCAGCAATCACAGATCGAGCAGGGGGCGAAGATATGGCTACACCTTC
TRBJ1-3	few	TRBD1	TRBV29-1	CSGGTGSGNTIYF	TGCAGCGGTGGGACAGGATCCGGAAACACCATATATTTT
TRBJ1-1	.	.	TRBV4-2	CASSQGGIPTEAFF	TGTGCCAGCAGCCAAGGCGGGATCCCCACTGAAGCTTTCTTT
TRBJ1-5	.	.	TRBV19	CASSIGKTLSQGQPQHF	TGTGCCAGTAGTATAGGCAAGACATTAAGTCAGGGTCAGCCCCAGCATTTT
TRBJ1-2	once	.	TRBV5-1	CASRMDSFNYGYTF	TGCGCCAGCAGAATGGACAGTTTTAACTATGGCTACACCTTC
TRBJ1-5	.	TRBD1	TRBV7-9	CASSLGPPYTGGEEPQHF	TGTGCCAGCAGCTTAGGCCCCCCCTATACAGGGGGCGAAGAGCCCCAGCATTTT
TRBJ1-6	once	TRBD1	TRBV27	CASRPTGSNSPLHF	TGTGCCAGCAGGCCGACAGGGTCAAATTCACCCCTCCACTTT
TRBJ2-1	.	.	TRBV7-2	CASSSQVSSYNEQFF	TGTGCCAGCAGCTCCCAGGTTAGCTCCTACAATGAGCAGTTCTTC
TRBJ2-2	once	TRBD2	TRBV6-6	CASSPHIGGNTGELFF	TGTGCCAGCAGTCCTCATATCGGGGGGAATACCGGGGAGCTGTTTTTT
TRBJ1-5	.	TRBD1	TRBV29-1	CSATSGTGVYQPQHF	TGCAGCGCGACGTCCGGGACAGGGGTTTATCAGCCCCAGCATTTT
TRBJ2-1	.	.	TRBV19	CASSRIMGNYNEQFF	TGTGCCAGTAGCCGAATCATGGGGAATTACAATGAGCAGTTCTTC
TRBJ1-6	.	TRBD1	TRBV18	CASSPQGQKDSPLHF	TGTGCCAGCTCACCTCAGGGACAGAAAGATTCACCCCTCCACTTT
TRBJ1-2	.	.	TRBV28	CASSLKQGGGYGYTF	TGTGCCAGCAGTTTAAAACAGGGCGGTGGGTATGGCTACACCTTC
TRBJ2-3	.	TRBD2	TRBV7-9	CASSLAGLAGGRDTQYF	TGTGCCAGCAGCTTAGCCGGACTAGCGGGGGGGCGCGATACGCAGTATTTT
TRBJ1-2	.	TRBD1	TRBV6-6	CASSYGDRGGYGYTF	TGTGCCAGCAGTTACGGGGACAGGGGCGGCTATGGCTACACCTTC
TRBJ2-1	.	TRBD2	TRBV5-1	CASSLLAGGDNEQFF	TGCGCCAGCAGCTTACTAGCGGGGGGTGACAATGAGCAGTTCTTC
TRBJ2-4	.	.	TRBV10-1	CASPRVLAKNIQYF	TGCGCCAGCCCGCGGGTACTAGCCAAAAACATTCAGTACTTC
TRBJ2-3	.	TRBD1	TRBV6-5	CASSLGQGSTDTQYF	TGTGCCAGCAGCCTCGGACAGGGGAGCACAGATACGCAGTATTTT
TRBJ2-1	.	.	TRBV6-5	CASSTGYNEQFF	TGTGCCAGCAGTACAGGGTACAATGAGCAGTTCTTC
TRBJ2-1	.	.	TRBV7-9	CASSPSRVLQEQFF	TGTGCCAGCAGCCCGAGCCGGGTCCTACAGGAGCAGTTCTTC
TRBJ1-5	.	TRBD1	TRBV7-8	CASSGQGRHQPQHF	TGTGCCAGCAGCGGACAGGGCCGACATCAGCCCCAGCATTTT
TRBJ1-5	.	.	TRBV27	CASSLRAGTPPQHF	TGTGCCAGCAGTTTACGGGCTGGAACACCGCCCCAGCATTTT
TRBJ2-2	.	TRBD2	TRBV6-4	CASSELLATTTGELFF	TGTGCCAGCAGTGAATTACTAGCGACGACCACCGGGGAGCTGTTTTTT
TRBJ1-4	.	.	TRBV18	CASSPVTRAGNEKLFF	TGTGCCAGCTCTCCCGTCACTCGGGCTGGTAATGAAAAACTGTTTTTT
TRBJ1-5	.	TRBD1	TRBV19	CASSKYQGVTSNQPQHF	TGTGCCAGTAGTAAGTATCAGGGGGTGACAAGCAATCAGCCCCAGCATTTT
TRBJ2-1	few	.	TRBV13	CASSLARAGLPYNEQFF	TGTGCCAGCAGCTTAGCAAGGGCAGGGCTGCCTTACAATGAGCAGTTCTTC
TRBJ1-5	.	TRBD1	TRBV4-1	CASSPQPSGGQPQHF	TGCGCCAGCAGCCCGCAACCCTCAGGGGGTCAGCCCCAGCATTTT